This is a list of T cell receptor beta chains from one sample in a study of shared clonotypes between healthy human individuals. TCRdb keeps only in-frame clones here, not all; method: immunoSEQ multiplex PCR. The table has about 2.3 million clones, 85% to 95% seen once. The material sequenced was naive CD4+ T cells from PBMCs. These receptors were obtained from a man aged 18 to 29 in good health. Some clones in this sample may be carry-over from other donors' samples. The CDR3 runs from the conserved cysteine through the conserved F or W. The D gene is left open where the match is weak. Some rows mark clone size as missing; the rest say once, few, many or name a class of expanded clone.

D gene	J gene	clone size	V gene	CDR3 protein	CDR3 DNA
-	TRBJ1-1	-	TRBV19	CASSMRGDTEAFF	TGTGCCAGTAGTATGCGGGGGGACACTGAAGCTTTCTTT
-	TRBJ1-6	-	TRBV18	CASSPPNSPLHF	TGTGCCAGCTCACCACCCAATTCACCCCTCCACTTT
TRBD2	TRBJ2-1	-	TRBV28	CASSSRGVTYNEQFF	TGTGCCAGCAGTTCACGGGGGGTCACCTACAATGAGCAGTTCTTC
-	TRBJ2-7	-	TRBV18	CASSPRYDDYEQYF	TGTGCCAGCTCACCAAGGTACGACGACTACGAGCAGTACTTC
TRBD1	TRBJ1-5	-	TRBV27	CATPYTRTGNIYSNQPQHF	TGTGCCACCCCCTATACGAGGACAGGGAACATCTATAGCAATCAGCCCCAGCATTTT
-	TRBJ2-2	-	TRBV5-1	CASSRDAGELFF	TGCGCCAGCAGCCGAGATGCCGGGGAGCTGTTTTTT
TRBD1	TRBJ2-5	-	TRBV2	CASTRTGGVRETQYF	TGTGCCAGCACTAGGACAGGGGGCGTTCGGGAGACCCAGTACTTC
-	TRBJ2-3	-	TRBV6-6	CASSYPAQTSTDTQYF	TGTGCCAGCAGTTACCCCGCACAGACTAGCACAGATACGCAGTATTTT
TRBD2	TRBJ2-1	-	TRBV10-3	CAIKGLAGDGEQFF	TGTGCCATCAAGGGACTAGCGGGGGACGGGGAGCAGTTCTTC
-	TRBJ2-7	-	TRBV21-1	CASSREPSGPRDEQYF	TGTGCCAGCAGCAGAGAGCCTAGCGGCCCGAGGGACGAGCAGTACTTC
TRBD1	TRBJ1-4	-	TRBV6-4	CASRPGTDDAEKLFF	TGTGCCAGCAGACCCGGGACAGATGATGCCGAAAAACTGTTTTTT
TRBD1	TRBJ2-7	-	TRBV30	CAWSVGTGLPSRF	TGTGCCTGGAGTGTGGGGACAGGCCTACCTTCGCGCTTC
-	TRBJ2-3	once	TRBV7-3	CASSPYTDTQYF	TGTGCCAGCAGCCCCTACACAGATACGCAGTATTTT
TRBD2	TRBJ2-3	-	TRBV28	CASSEASGATDTQYF	TGTGCCAGCAGTGAGGCTAGCGGGGCCACAGATACGCAGTATTTT
-	TRBJ1-1	-	TRBV7-9	CASSFRQDTEAFF	TGTGCCAGCAGCTTTAGGCAGGACACTGAAGCTTTCTTT
TRBD2	TRBJ2-5	-	TRBV6-1	CASSDTAGGRTQYF	TGTGCCAGCAGTGATACAGCGGGAGGGCGGACCCAGTACTTC